The sequence of this TCR beta chain was determined in a study of T cells after posttransplantation cyclophosphamide. Repertoires were generated with immunoSEQ multiplex PCR, while TCRdb's copy carries only in-frame clones and drops some. The profile covers approximately 30,000 clones, with around 90% appearing a single time and 0.2% to 0.3% taken by the ten largest. Notes on this clone: What it binds is unknown.

General study findings and limits: TRB clonality was highly associated with recipient CMV seropositivity and reactivation. Tissue-infiltrating T cells from skin or gut overlapped little with blood T cells.

Cells defined as naive were viable CD3+CD4+ or CD3+CD8+ and CCR7+CD45RA+CD45RO-CD95-CD27+CD28+. V lost 0 bases to trimming and J lost 0 bases, with 9 bases between them. Germline lookup yields CDR1 MNHEY and CDR2 SVGAGI. There are 15 residues in the CDR3. The sequence was obtained from a woman between 55 and 75 years old in good health, CMV-negative, and a related stem cell transplant donor. This chain joins TRBV6-5 and TRBJ2-7; tentative D call: TRBD2 (6 bases). The sequenced sample was naive CD4+ T cells sorted from PBMCs. The CDR3 reads CASSYSASASYEQYF. CDR3 nucleotides: TGTGCCAGCAGTTACTCGGCTAGCGCCTCCTACGAGCAGTACTTC.